What follows are 13 T cell receptor beta chains derived from one specimen sequenced in a study of radiotherapy plus CTLA-4 blockade in lung cancer (dated by TCRdb to the late 2010s). Library creation used the immunoSEQ multiplex PCR assay. The table was pulled from immuneACCESS by TCRdb, which kept in-frame rearrangements only. Such tables lose some clones; where checked, under half of the loss comes from unresolved V genes, and the rest has no known cause. The sample yields some 60,000 clones; 70% to 85% were counted once. The top ten clones comprise 3.5% to 4% of the sample. The source was peripheral blood, collected from a patient treated with radiotherapy plus ipilimumab. These receptors originate from a human donor with non-small cell lung cancer who had a partial response to radiotherapy plus ipilimumab.

J is TRBJ2-5 and V is TRBV18; 7 nucleotides agree with TRBD1. V was pared by 4 bases and J by 3 bases, with 2 bases of the junction left unmatched. Germline CDR1 reads KGHSH; CDR2 reads LQKENI. The CDR3 length is 13 residues. CDR3 amino acids: CASSRDSEETQYF. In DNA, the CDR3 is TGTGCCAGCTCACGGGACAGCGAAGAGACCCAGTACTTC.

As concerns this clone: One junction end disagrees with the germline gene, perhaps due to a read error. The chain is built from TRBV19 and TRBJ1-6; no clear D. CDR1 LNHDA and CDR2 SQIVND come from the germline V gene (reference sequence). The CDR3 is 14 amino acids. The CDR3 bases are TGTGCCAGTAGGTCCGAAATTTACCATTCACTCCTCCACTTT. As protein: CASRSEIYHSLLHF.

The J gene is TRBJ1-6, the V gene TRBV6-5; a possible D gene is TRBD1 (5 bases). The V gene lost 7 bases and the J gene lost 5 bases, with 12 bases spanning the gap. The CDR3 has 14 amino acids. Germline lookup yields CDR1 MNHEY and CDR2 SVGAGI. The CDR3 bases are TGTGCCAGCACAAGACAGAGCAATAATTCACCCCTCCACTTT. Its protein product is CASTRQSNNSPLHF.

This clone is classed as medium-sized. The chain carries TRBV30 and TRBJ1-1; D possibly corresponds to TRBD1 (5 bases). CDR1 GTSNPN and CDR2 SVGIG come from the germline V gene (reference sequence). Trimming took off 0 bases at V and 0 bases at J, with 8 bases between the two ends. This CDR3 region has 14 residues. CDR3 sequence (DNA): TGTGCCTGGAGTGTCGGGGGGATGAACACTGAAGCTTTCTTT. It specifies CAWSVGGMNTEAFF.

V usage is TRBV15 and J usage is TRBJ2-5, with 7 bases fitting TRBD1. This CDR3 comprises 16 residues. Germline CDR1 reads LNHNV; CDR2 reads YYDKDF (reference sequence). The V segment lost 1 base and the J segment 0 bases; nucleotides outside the gene matches: 5. The DNA for the CDR3 is TGTGCCACCAGCAGAGGGTGGCAGGGGGACCAAGAGACCCAGTACTTC. Encoded protein: CATSRGWQGDQETQYF.

V and J are TRBV5-1 and TRBJ2-5, with TRBD2 identical over 8 bases. The CDR3 is 17 residues long. Trimming cost V 4 bases and J 2 bases; bases outside gene matches: 13. CDR1 SGHRS and CDR2 YFSETQ come from the germline V gene. CDR3 nucleotide sequence: TGCGCCAGCAGCCCTGGGGGGCTAGCGGGCTCACAAGAGACCCAGTACTTC. This translates into CASSPGGLAGSQETQYF.

This clone occurred a few times. V and J are TRBV7-9 and TRBJ2-1; the D gene is possibly TRBD2 (7 bases). The CDR3 totals 17 residues. The V gene's germline CDR1 is SEHNR and CDR2 FQNEAQ (reference sequence). V was cut by 2 bases and J by 6 bases, with 20 bases left in between. CDR3 sequence (DNA): TGTGCCAGCAGCTTATATGGCGGGGGCCTGAGGGGCAATGAGCAGTTCTTC. This gives the protein CASSLYGGGLRGNEQFF.

The chain is built from TRBV21-1 and TRBJ2-4; TRBD2 is taken as the D call from the table, unchecked against the DNA. TRBV21-1 is marked as a pseudogene. The CDR3 has 16 residues. The CDR3, as DNA: TGTGCCAGCAGCAGGCGGAGGACCCGAGCCAAAAACATTCAGTACTTC. This codes for CASSRRRTRAKNIQYF.

The genes are TRBV5-1 and TRBJ2-3, with 7 bases matching TRBD1. The J segment lost 4 bases and the V segment lost 5 bases, leaving 7 bases of the junction unmatched. Germline V gene lookup returns CDR1 SGHRS and CDR2 YFSETQ. CDR3 length: 14 residues. In nucleotides, the CDR3 is TGCGCCAGCAGTTTGAGGGGGCAGGCAGATACGCAGTATTTT. It yields the protein CASSLRGQADTQYF.

The chain combines TRBV27 with TRBJ2-2; weak D call: TRBD1 (5 bases). Trimming removed 1 base from V and 0 bases from J, with 6 bases in between. The CDR3 has 15 residues. Looked up from germline, CDR1 is MNHEY and CDR2 is SMNVEV (reference sequence). The CDR3 DNA follows: TGTGCCAGCAGTTTATGGGGCGCGAACACCGGGGAGCTGTTTTTT. It yields the protein CASSLWGANTGELFF.

The V and J genes are TRBV18 and TRBJ1-1; D is ambiguous. Germline CDR1 KGHSH, CDR2 LQKENI. Trimming removed 2 bases from V and 3 bases from J, with 10 bases in between. The CDR3 is made up of 14 amino acids. The CDR3 loop is CASSPKMRDTEAFF. The CDR3 DNA is TGTGCCAGCTCACCAAAGATGAGGGACACTGAAGCTTTCTTT.

The chain links TRBV4-2 to TRBJ1-5; perhaps TRBD1 as D (5 bases). Germline values: CDR1 LGHNA, CDR2 YNFKEQ. Trimming cost V 3 bases and J 0 bases, with 9 bases left between them. This CDR3 is built from 15 residues. This chain's CDR3 is CASSHLDNSNQPQHF. The CDR3 nucleotides are TGTGCCAGCAGCCACCTGGACAATAGCAATCAGCCCCAGCATTTT.

The sample holds a few counts of this clone. The junction does not match germline at one end; this may be a read error. The chain combines TRBV11-2 with TRBJ2-5, with a possible D match to TRBD2 (5 bases). The V gene's germline CDR1 is SGHAT and CDR2 FQNNGV. This CDR3 contains 15 residues. The CDR3 is CASSQDRLAHETQYF. As DNA, the CDR3 is TGCGCCAGCAGCCAAGACCGGCTAGCCCACGAGACCCAGTACTTC.